Each of the 26 T cell receptor beta chains below was sequenced from the same sample in a study of shared clonotypes between healthy human individuals. Positively selected for CCR7, the CD45RO-negative cells used as naive CD8 cells excluded terminally differentiated effector memory CD45RA+ cells. TCRdb's copy holds only in-frame clones and misses some; the assay was immunoSEQ multiplex PCR. The sample has over 2,000,000 clones, around 95% seen once. Sequenced input: naive CD8+ T cells from PBMCs. The receptor set was obtained from a man aged 18 to 35 in good health. Some clones in this sample may be carry-over from other donors' samples.

The V and J genes are TRBV6-5 and TRBJ1-2, with D perhaps matching TRBD1 (5 bases). Trimming cost V 1 base and J 7 bases, with 13 bases left between them. Germline CDR1 and CDR2: MNHEY and SVGAGI. The CDR3 has 14 residues. CDR3 sequence (DNA): TGTGCCAGCAGTTACTTACCACCGGGGGGTGGCTACACCTTC. This translates into CASSYLPPGGGYTF.

V usage is TRBV2 and J usage is TRBJ1-1; perhaps TRBD1 as D (5 bases). This CDR3 comprises 13 residues. The V end was cut by 7 bases, the J end by 0 bases, with 9 bases between. The germline V gene encodes CDR1 SNHLY and CDR2 FYNNEI. Written as DNA, the CDR3 is TGTGCCAGCACGGCAGGGATGAACACTGAAGCTTTCTTT. This sequence encodes CASTAGMNTEAFF.

CDR3 sequence reads: CASSEVSSSEAFF. CDR3 DNA sequence: TGTGCCAGTAGTGAGGTCAGCTCCTCTGAAGCTTTCTTT. The rearrangement links TRBV19 to TRBJ1-1; D not certain. The V end lost 5 bases, the J end lost 6 bases, and 13 bases lay between the germline ends. The CDR3 is 13 amino acids. The germline CDR1 and CDR2 sequences are LNHDA and SQIVND (reference sequence).

V and J are TRBV5-1 and TRBJ2-2; 10 bases align to TRBD1. Trimming at V came to 4 bases and at J to 5 bases, leaving 14 bases not matched to a gene. The CDR3 contains 18 residues. Germline values: CDR1 SGHRS, CDR2 YFSETQ. The CDR3 protein is CASSPSTWTGGGTGELFF. In nucleotides, the CDR3 is TGCGCCAGCAGCCCAAGCACGTGGACAGGGGGAGGAACCGGGGAGCTGTTTTTT.

The rearrangement uses TRBV11-2 and TRBJ2-1, with D possibly being TRBD1 or TRBD2 (5 bases each). The germline gives CDR1 SGHAT, CDR2 FQNNGV. The CDR3 runs 12 residues. The V end was cut by 11 bases, the J end by 3 bases, with 11 bases between. CDR3 amino acids: CACLGDYNEQFF. CDR3 bases: TGTGCCTGCCTGGGGGACTACAATGAGCAGTTCTTC.

The chain employs TRBV28 and TRBJ1-4; a weak D match, TRBD1 (5 bases). Trimming removed 2 bases from V and 3 bases from J, with 10 bases in between. The CDR3 extends over 15 amino acids. Germline V gives CDR1 MDHEN, CDR2 SYDVKM. The chain's CDR3 is CASSLNRRANEKLFF. The CDR3 bases are TGTGCCAGCAGTTTAAACAGGCGGGCTAATGAAAAACTGTTTTTT.

The genes are TRBV7-9 and TRBJ2-3; D perhaps matches TRBD2 (5 bases). Trimming left V 3 bases short and J 4 bases short, with 11 bases between. The CDR3 consists of 14 residues. From germline, CDR1 is SEHNR and CDR2 FQNEAQ (reference sequence). The CDR3 DNA reads as TGTGCCAGCAGCTTCCCAGCGGCGGCAGATACGCAGTATTTT. Translating gives CASSFPAAADTQYF.

The V and J genes are TRBV7-9 and TRBJ2-7; a possible D gene is TRBD1 (5 bases). The CDR3 is 15 residues long. Trimming shortened V by 5 bases and J by 2 bases, and 16 bases separated the two germline ends. The germline gives CDR1 SEHNR, CDR2 FQNEAQ (reference sequence). This CDR3 reads CASSNTGLVPYEQYF. The CDR3 DNA is TGTGCCAGCAGCAACACAGGCCTCGTTCCCTACGAGCAGTACTTC.

V usage is TRBV7-8 and J usage is TRBJ1-1; a weak D match, TRBD1 (5 bases). Germline-derived CDR1 and CDR2 are SGHVS and FQNEAQ. The CDR3 is made up of 16 amino acids. V was cut by 1 base and J by 3 bases, with 15 bases left in between. The CDR3, as DNA: TGTGCCAGCAGCTTAGTTGTTCTGGGGCCCTACACTGAAGCTTTCTTT. Translated: CASSLVVLGPYTEAFF.

The chain couples TRBV30 to TRBJ2-5, with a weak D call TRBD1 (6 bases). Per germline, CDR1 GTSNPN and CDR2 SVGIG (reference sequence). V was clipped by 2 bases and J by 5 bases, with 15 bases between them. CDR3 length: 14 residues. The CDR3 loop reads CAWSLTGLWETQYF. The DNA for the CDR3 is TGTGCCTGGAGTCTAACAGGGTTATGGGAGACCCAGTACTTC. The full variable domain, completed using reference TRBV30 and TRBJ2-5, is SQTIHQWPATLVQPVGSPLSLECTVEGTSNPNLYWYRQAAGRGLQLLFYSVGIGQISSEVPQNLSASRPQDRQFILSSKKLLLSDSGFYLCAWSLTGLWETQYFGPGTRLLVL.

Note on this clone: The junction departs from germline at one end; a sequencing error may be responsible. The chain recombines TRBV5-1 with TRBJ2-5; D gene uncertain. CDR3 length equals 8 residues. Germline V gene sequence: CDR1 SGHRS, CDR2 YFSETQ. The CDR3 DNA sequence: TGCGCCAGCAGCCCCTCGGACTTC. Amino acid sequence: CASSPSDF.

This chain links TRBV9 with TRBJ2-7; TRBD2 matches 9 bases. Germline V CDR1 and CDR2: SGDLS, YYNGEE. The CDR3 length is 15 residues. V dropped 0 bases and J dropped 3; count of bases not matched to a gene: 4. CDR3 nucleotides: TGTGCCAGCAGCGTAGATGATAGCGGGAGCTACGAGCAGTACTTC. Translating it yields CASSVDDSGSYEQYF.

CDR3 residues: CASQSRGPSYEQYF. The DNA of the CDR3 is TGTGCCAGTCAGTCCAGGGGGCCGTCCTACGAGCAGTACTTC. The V call is TRBV7-9, the J call TRBJ2-7, with 8 bases lining up with TRBD1. The CDR3 totals 14 residues. Per the germline V gene, CDR1 is SEHNR and CDR2 is FQNEAQ (reference sequence). J gave up 1 base and V 9 bases, and 8 bases lay outside the gene matches.

This clone was detected a few times. V and J are TRBV19 and TRBJ1-1, with 7 bases lining up with TRBD1. V was pared by 6 bases and J by 7 bases, with 5 bases of the junction left unmatched. Looked up from germline, CDR1 is LNHDA and CDR2 is SQIVND (reference sequence). This CDR3 is built from 12 residues. CDR3 region: CASRTGWGEAFF. CDR3 nucleotides: TGTGCCAGTAGGACAGGGTGGGGTGAAGCTTTCTTT. Full variable domain (remainder filled in from reference TRBV19 and TRBJ1-1): DGGITQSPKYLFRKEGQNVTLSCEQNLNHDAMYWYRQDPGQGLRLIYYSQIVNDFQKGDIAEGYSVSREKKESFPLTVTSAQKNPTAFYLCASRTGWGEAFFGQGTRLTVV.

The chain is built from TRBV7-2 and TRBJ1-3; D may be TRBD1 (6 bases). Germline CDR1 is SGHTA and CDR2 is FQGNSA. Between the trimmed V and J ends, which lost 5 bases and 0 bases, there was a span of 11 bases. This CDR3 is 15 amino acids long. Written as DNA, the CDR3 is TGTGCCAGCAGCGCAGGGGATGACTCTGGAAACACCATATATTTT. Translated: CASSAGDDSGNTIYF.

This chain uses TRBV10-3 with TRBJ2-7; perhaps TRBD1 as D (6 bases). The CDR3 has 13 amino acids. Germline lookup yields CDR1 ENHRY and CDR2 SYGVKD. The germline V and J ends were trimmed by 11 bases and 1 base, with 15 bases remaining between them. This CDR3 reads CAVLWDTSYEQYF. CDR3 nucleotides: TGTGCCGTTTTGTGGGACACTTCCTACGAGCAGTACTTC.

DNA for the CDR3: TGTGCCAGCAGTTTCAAGCAGACAGGGGGCTGGGGCTATGGCTACACCTTC. Translated: CASSFKQTGGWGYGYTF. V is TRBV27 and J is TRBJ1-2; 10 bases map to TRBD1. Germline CDR1 reads MNHEY; CDR2 reads SMNVEV (reference sequence). The CDR3 consists of 17 residues. The V gene end was trimmed by 3 bases and the J gene end by 4 bases; junction bases not matched to a gene: 11.

This clone was detected a few times. This chain links TRBV10-1 with TRBJ1-1; D gene uncertain. Trimming removed 8 bases from V and 7 bases from J, with 8 bases in between. There are 10 residues in the CDR3. In germline, CDR1 is WNHNN, CDR2 SYGVQD (reference sequence). CDR3 protein: CASPGIEAFF. In DNA form, the CDR3 reads TGCGCCAGCCCCGGGATTGAAGCTTTCTTT.

The chain carries TRBV29-1 and TRBJ2-5; 8 bases are a match to TRBD1. The ends lost 0 bases at V and 2 bases at J; junction bases unmatched: 5. CDR1 is SQVTM and CDR2 is ANQGSEA in the germline V gene. The CDR3 loop spans 15 amino acids. The CDR3 DNA sequence: TGCAGCGTTGAAGACGGCAGGGGGCCTCAAGAGACCCAGTACTTC. Its translation: CSVEDGRGPQETQYF.

The chain couples TRBV4-2 to TRBJ2-7; 12 nucleotides agree with TRBD2. Per the germline V gene, CDR1 is LGHNA and CDR2 is YNFKEQ. The CDR3 length is 16 residues. V lost 2 bases and J lost 3; bases outside the gene matches: 5. CDR3 sequence reads: CASSQNPGLAGYEQYF. The DNA of the CDR3 is TGTGCCAGCAGCCAAAACCCGGGACTAGCGGGCTACGAGCAGTACTTC.

This clone has just one count. The genes are TRBV9 and TRBJ2-7; the D is unclear. The germline V gene has CDR1 SGDLS and CDR2 YYNGEE. The CDR3 is 12 amino acids. V lost 0 bases and J lost 5, with 6 bases in between. This CDR3 is CASSVGLNEQYF. CDR3 DNA sequence: TGTGCCAGCAGCGTAGGCTTGAACGAGCAGTACTTC.

This sequence joins TRBV4-1 and TRBJ2-1; perhaps TRBD2 as D (5 bases). Germline V gene lookup returns CDR1 MGHRA and CDR2 YSYEKL. This CDR3 is 16 amino acids long. Trimming left V 1 base short and J 6 bases short, with 16 bases between. CDR3 amino acids: CASSQGELLPFNEQFF. In DNA, the CDR3 is TGCGCCAGCAGCCAAGGGGAGCTACTACCTTTCAATGAGCAGTTCTTC.

This clone was observed once. The chain carries TRBV27 and TRBJ2-1; D unclear. Germline V gene data show CDR1 as MNHEY and CDR2 as SMNVEV (reference sequence). The CDR3 is made up of 15 amino acids. With 3 bases removed from V and 0 bases from J, the gap between germline ends came to 9 bases. The CDR3 reads CASSLYPSSYNEQFF. The CDR3 DNA sequence: TGTGCCAGCAGTTTGTACCCGAGCTCCTACAATGAGCAGTTCTTC.

The CDR3 nucleotides are TGTGCCAGCAGCTTTTTCCCCGGAGGTGGAGGGAGCACAGATACGCAGTATTTT. Amino acids: CASSFFPGGGGSTDTQYF. The V call is TRBV7-8, the J call TRBJ2-3; the D gene is possibly TRBD2 (6 bases). V gave up 3 bases and J gave up 0 bases, with 19 bases separating them. Germline-derived CDR1 and CDR2 are SGHVS and FQNEAQ. The CDR3 covers 18 residues.

The chain recombines TRBV7-9 with TRBJ2-7; 9 bases line up with TRBD2. CDR3 length: 13 amino acids. V shed 5 bases, J shed 6 bases, and the junction held 5 bases outside the gene matches. The germline CDR1 and CDR2 sequences are SEHNR and FQNEAQ (reference sequence). The CDR3 DNA is TGTGCCAGCAGCCCCGGCGGGGGGGTCGAGCAGTACTTC. The encoded protein is CASSPGGGVEQYF.

The V call is TRBV19, the J call TRBJ2-1; D possibly corresponds to TRBD2 (6 bases). The CDR3 contains 15 residues. Germline lookup yields CDR1 LNHDA and CDR2 SQIVND (reference sequence). The V and J ends lost 2 bases and 6 bases respectively, with 14 bases between them. As DNA, the CDR3 is TGTGCCAGTAGTATATCCGCCTGGAGGGGCAATGAGCAGTTCTTC. As protein: CASSISAWRGNEQFF.